The present entry profiles one TCR beta chain with its context. Its antigen is unknown. Because the CDR3 is missing its conserved closing phenylalanine or tryptophan, this is likely a read error. The CDR3 has 15 amino acids, counting both end residues. Only the CDR3 DNA is retained, 45 bases long and in frame from the first base. From the germline V gene (reference sequence), CDR1 is DFQATT and CDR2 is SNEGSKA. V drops 5 bases and J drops 1 base, leaving 15 bases in between. This sample was taken from a study of T cells in Graves' hyperthyroidism and ophthalmopathy (dated by TCRdb to 2018 to 2020). Study-wide context: Peripheral blood was collected at initial diagnosis, before any treatment. TCR V-J signatures able to tell the groups apart were searched for in a discovery cohort of some 100 patients, of whom more than 40 had Graves' ophthalmopathy and about 60 had stable Graves' hyperthyroidism. Whether ophthalmopathy could be predicted prospectively was tested in an independent validation cohort made up of 18 to 20 hyperthyroidism patients plus 17 patients who later progressed to ophthalmopathy. The 95 to 100 discovery patients were randomly divided into training and test sets at a 7:3 ratio. In addition, the study compared T-cell repertoires in thyroid tissue and in blood from six Graves' hyperthyroidism patients. After sampling, hyperthyroidism patients received methimazole starting at 30 mg daily, and ophthalmopathy patients received high-dose intravenous methylprednisolone. According to the paper, TCR Vbeta CDR3 sequencing was carried out on about 140 peripheral blood samples, which came from 40 to 45 ophthalmopathy, around 75 hyperthyroidism and approximately 17 progressor patients.

Stable Graves' hyperthyroidism was defined as no progression to ophthalmopathy during 18 months of follow-up. Hyperthyroidism patients were aged 18 to 65 years and newly diagnosed, with disease duration of less than 2 months. Patients with uncontrolled infections, other autoimmune diseases, pregnancy or lactation were excluded. Diagnoses were based on clinical symptoms, serum thyroxine and TRAb, thyroid ultrasound and orbital computed tomography. Ficoll-Paque density gradient centrifugation was used to isolate PBMCs from approximately 10 ml of fresh peripheral blood. Total RNA was extracted with Trizol reagent, and quality was checked on an Agilent 2100 Bioanalyzer. The paper's findings and limits, for the study overall: Most expanded thyroid clonotypes (frequency above 0.001) were also detected in blood, suggesting blood repertoires may reflect thyroid immune responses. Sample size was not statistically predetermined, and investigators were not blinded to group allocation. Ophthalmopathy was separated from stable hyperthyroidism by a 13 V-J signature model, with 85% to 90% sensitivity and about 81% specificity obtained in cross-validation and 80%/75% obtained in testing. In validation, the model predicted progression to ophthalmopathy a median of roughly 6.1 months before onset, with approximately 68% sensitivity and 72.22% specificity.

Amplification of TCR beta CDR3 regions was carried out from RNA transcripts. For the first round of RT-PCR on the TCR CDR3, the HTBI primer set was used together with the Qiagen OneStep RT-PCR kit. A second multiplex PCR round built the libraries, followed by size selection and purification. Libraries were sequenced paired-end with 100 bp reads on an Illumina HiSeq2000. The study's own analysis went as follows. SOAPnuke was used to process the raw data, with reads discarded if the reads contained adapters or uncalled bases, had a mean Phred below 15, or lacked an exact constant-primer or identifier match. COPE v1.2.5 was used to merge the high-quality paired reads, and each unique nucleotide sequence was defined as a clonotype. MiTCR v1.1 was used to align clonotypes to the IMGT TRBV, TRBD and TRBJ reference segments. Only V-J combinations with frequency above 0.0001, covering 99.2% of repertoires, were analysed. The TCS score was defined as the ratio of F50 (clonal expansion) to E x V (chaos), calculated using BLOSUM62-based TCRdist between CDR3 peptides within each V-J. Welch's t-statistics and random forest reduced 450 to 600 V-J features to roughly 13, which were used in a naive Bayes classifier (R e1071). The raw public data were reprocessed by TCRdb itself: fastp quality trimming at Q25, MiXCR clonotype calling, in-frame beta chains only. Under each unique CDR3 protein, matching rows form one entry showing the most common genes and DNA. The V and J calls follow TCRdb's processing rather than the paper's. Here the sample has about 590,000 distinct CDR3 sequences; less than 20% occur a single time. Approximately 7% of the sample is in the top ten clones.

Sequencing was performed on blood. The rearrangement joined TRBV20-1 to TRBJ2-1; TRBD2 might be the D gene, on 7 matching bases. The sequence derives from a woman between 25 and 40 years old with Graves' hyperthyroidism. The nucleotide sequence reads as follows: TGCAGTGCTGGACAAGGGAGGGGGTCCTACAATGAGCAGTTCTCC. It is translated as CSAGQGRGSYNEQFS.